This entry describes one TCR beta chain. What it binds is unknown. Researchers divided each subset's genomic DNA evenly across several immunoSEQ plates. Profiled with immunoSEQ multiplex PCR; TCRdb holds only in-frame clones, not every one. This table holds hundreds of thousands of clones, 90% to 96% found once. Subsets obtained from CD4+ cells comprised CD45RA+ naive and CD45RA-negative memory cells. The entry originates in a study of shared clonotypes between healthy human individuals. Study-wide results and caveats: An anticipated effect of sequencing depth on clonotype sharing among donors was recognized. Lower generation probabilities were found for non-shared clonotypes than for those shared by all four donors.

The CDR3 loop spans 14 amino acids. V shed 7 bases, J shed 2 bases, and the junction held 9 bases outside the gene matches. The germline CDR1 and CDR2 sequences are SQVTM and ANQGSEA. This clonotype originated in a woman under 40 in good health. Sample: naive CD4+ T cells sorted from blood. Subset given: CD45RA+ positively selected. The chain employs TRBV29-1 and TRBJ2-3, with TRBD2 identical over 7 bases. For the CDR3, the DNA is TGCAGCGCCGCTCCGGGACTACACACAGATACGCAGTATTTT. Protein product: CSAAPGLHTDTQYF.